This TCR beta chain appears in the sequencing data of a study of blood T cells in healthy people across ages. A word on this clonotype: Its antigen is undetermined.

General study points: Per-million-T-cell TCR beta diversity fell roughly linearly with age. Strong correlation existed between TCR beta diversity and naive T cell percentage. Versus aged donors, long-lived donors had higher diversity and more naive CD4+ cells.

With a J-beta primer mix and a sample-barcoded 5' primer, a second PCR ran about 7 to 12 cycles. TCRdb used MiXCR to reprocess the 5' RACE reads, holding one entry per CDR3 protein. The profile shows roughly 2 million distinct CDR3 sequences, about 50% of them singletons. Unmatched junction bases numbered 6, after V lost 6 bases and J lost 7 bases. The CDR3 extends over 15 amino acids. This sequence joins TRBV12-3 or TRBV12-4 and TRBJ1-6; 10 bases match TRBD1. The sequencing input was blood. The TCR was taken from a woman aged 40 to 49 in good health. CDR3 protein: CASRGRTGGNSPLHF. In nucleotides, the CDR3 is TGTGCCAGCAGGGGAAGGACAGGGGGGAATTCACCCCTCCACTTT.